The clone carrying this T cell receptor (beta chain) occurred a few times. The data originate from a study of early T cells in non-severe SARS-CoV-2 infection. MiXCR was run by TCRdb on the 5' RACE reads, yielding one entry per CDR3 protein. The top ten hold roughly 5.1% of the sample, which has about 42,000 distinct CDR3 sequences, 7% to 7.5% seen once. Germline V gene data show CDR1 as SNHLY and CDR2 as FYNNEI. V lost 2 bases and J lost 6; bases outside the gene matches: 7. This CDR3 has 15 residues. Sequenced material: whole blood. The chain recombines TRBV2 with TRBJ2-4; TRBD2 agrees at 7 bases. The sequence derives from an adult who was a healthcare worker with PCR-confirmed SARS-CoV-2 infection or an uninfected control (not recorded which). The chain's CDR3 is CASSELTGGRNIQYF. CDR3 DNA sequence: TGTGCCAGCAGTGAACTAACCGGGGGGAGAAACATTCAGTACTTC.